This is a list of T cell receptor beta chains from one sample in a study of cytomegalovirus exposure and HLA in healthy donors. The repertoire was sequenced with immunoSEQ multiplex PCR; TCRdb's copy has only in-frame clones and lacks some. The data show about 140,000 clones, about 85% seen once. The specimen was PBMCs. These receptors were taken from a female donor in good health and CMV-seronegative. The CDR3 runs from the conserved cysteine through the conserved F or W.

V	J	CDR3
TRBV18	TRBJ1-1	CASSPLSGGTEAFF
TRBV9	TRBJ2-6	CASSASRGTGGANVLTF
TRBV7-3	TRBJ1-1	CASSLDRNTEAFF
TRBV11-3	TRBJ1-1	CASSYPTRGGANTEAFF
TRBV2	TRBJ1-5	CASFSDRFGGSGGNQPQHF
TRBV9	TRBJ1-2	CASSPQPGGDYGYTF
TRBV19	TRBJ2-7	CASSPSRRDSEQYF
TRBV11-3	TRBJ1-5	CASSPQRGGQGNQPQHF
TRBV29-1	TRBJ2-5	CSASRTSGQETQYF
TRBV5-4	TRBJ1-4	CASSYRGSGEKLFF